This T cell receptor beta chain was observed in a study of identical twins (dated by TCRdb to about 2016). Some background on the complete study: TCR alpha and beta repertoires from monozygotic twins, unrelated adults of various ages and cord blood were deep-sequenced to test whether fetal clonotypes persist. Replicate twin experiments were performed at different times using different library preparation protocols to rule out contamination. Study-wide conclusions, independent of this receptor: Fewer insertions were carried by abundant cord blood beta clonotypes; a weaker similar trend was observed in young adult naive repertoires, while no such trend was observed in memory repertoires. Compared with coincidental sharing between unrelated individuals, out-of-frame TCR alpha sequences shared between twins showed an excess of sequences with low generation probability. Excess twin sharing in beta out-of-frame sequences was weaker because fewer shared sequences lowered the signal-to-noise ratio. In monozygotic twins, recombination models systematically underestimated out-of-frame TCR alpha sharing, but the models matched the sharing seen between unrelated individuals. Conclusions relied on cross-sectional statistical analysis, since the same donors could not be followed over many years. Zero-insertion analyses could be partly confounded by invariant T cells such as MAIT and iNKT, though diverse VJ usage argued against such confounding for most clonotypes.

Every donor was a healthy Caucasian. The twin cohort consisted of three pairs of female monozygotic twins, all aged roughly 18 to 30 years. Peripheral blood mononuclear cells were the source from which RNA for the TCR libraries was isolated. Library prep was done by 5' RACE. The listed sequencing device is Illumina HiSeq 2000. A universal primer binding site was added through template switching, and the final cDNA carried a unique molecular identifier so that TCR cDNA molecules could be counted accurately. First-strand cDNA for TCR alpha and beta chains was synthesized from specific primers in the conserved constant-segment region. To control for contamination, every cDNA library carried two barcodes: a SMART-Mk sample barcode plus Illumina barcodes. TruSeq adapter sequences and Illumina sample barcodes were added in two successive PCR steps. Sequencing of the TCR alpha and beta cDNA libraries was done on the Illumina HiSeq platform using custom primers. Per the original workflow: MiGEC was used to process raw reads and extract unique molecular identifiers, and MiXCR was used to find CDR3 positions. For each individual, recombination models were inferred using an EM algorithm with the repgenHMM and IGoR tools. Shared clonotype analysis was performed with the tcR package in R, normalizing sharing by the product of cloneset sizes. To study raw recombination free of thymic and clonal selection effects, out-of-frame nonproductive sequences were analyzed. In-frame beta chains were kept once TCRdb had trimmed the public reads at Q25 with fastp and called clones with MiXCR. Every distinct CDR3 protein forms one entry, paired with its most common genes and DNA. These V and J calls rely on TCRdb rather than the paper's analysis. The sample has some 900,000 distinct CDR3 sequences on record, over 9% of them singletons. The ten most abundant clones make up around 1.5% of the sample.

This clonotype was recorded at least ten times. It has no known antigen specificity. It has no much larger one-base neighbor in the sample; base qualities were not kept. The CDR3 sequence holds 16 residues, the cysteine and phenylalanine included. The only DNA kept is the CDR3, 48 bases in frame from the first base. V drops 0 bases and J drops 3 bases, leaving 12 bases in between. The germline V gene specifies MGHRA as CDR1 and YSYEKL as CDR2. Another study also made use of these data, one on yellow fever vaccine responses in identical twins. Taken from the second paper: The T cell response to vaccination in identical twins was reported by the authors to appear partly convergent and partly personalized. The study precisely tracked vaccine-responding T cell clones in identical twins.

This TCR came from a woman younger than 30 in good health. Recombination linked TRBV4-1 to TRBJ1-5; no confident D gene assignment can be made. Sequencing was performed on PBMCs. This receptor carries the CDR3 CASSQDLGKFNQPQHF. The DNA sequence reads TGCGCCAGCAGCCAAGATCTTGGGAAATTCAATCAGCCCCAGCATTTT.